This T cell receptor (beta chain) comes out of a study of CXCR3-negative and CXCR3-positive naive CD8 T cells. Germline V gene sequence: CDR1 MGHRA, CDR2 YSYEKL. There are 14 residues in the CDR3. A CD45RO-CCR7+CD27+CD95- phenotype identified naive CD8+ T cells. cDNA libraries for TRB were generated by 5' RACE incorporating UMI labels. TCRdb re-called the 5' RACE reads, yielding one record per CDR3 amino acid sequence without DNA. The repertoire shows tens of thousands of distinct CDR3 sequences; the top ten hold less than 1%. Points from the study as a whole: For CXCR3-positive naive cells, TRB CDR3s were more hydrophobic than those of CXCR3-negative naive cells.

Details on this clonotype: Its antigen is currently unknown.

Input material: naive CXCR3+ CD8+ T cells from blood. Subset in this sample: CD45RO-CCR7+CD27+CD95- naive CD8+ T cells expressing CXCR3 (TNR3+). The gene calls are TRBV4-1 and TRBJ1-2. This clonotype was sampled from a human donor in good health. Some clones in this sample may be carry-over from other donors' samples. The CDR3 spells CASSPADLNYGYTF.